The 29 T cell receptor beta chains presented below share a single source sample, sequenced in a study of blood T cell repertoires in COVID-19. The protocol was immunoSEQ multiplex PCR, while the TCRdb copy is restricted to in-frame clones and leaves out a portion. Here the sample spans around 440,000 clones, 88% being singletons. Sequencing used peripheral blood. These receptors all stem from a woman between 45 and 60 years old with COVID-19, enrolled during active disease.

This clone was counted between two and nine times. The chain joins TRBV20-1 to TRBJ1-1; tentatively, D is TRBD1 (5 bases). This CDR3 has 11 amino acids. Trimming removed 6 bases from V and 11 bases from J, with 16 bases in between. Germline CDR1 is DFQATT and CDR2 is SNEGSKA (reference sequence). CDR3: CSAWGGRAAFF. The CDR3 bases are TGCAGTGCATGGGGCGGTCGGGCGGCTTTCTTT.

The rearrangement joins TRBV21-1 to TRBJ2-1; TRBD1 is the table's D call, not checked against the DNA. TRBV21-1 is shown as a pseudogene. The CDR3 consists of 16 residues. The CDR3 DNA reads TGTGCCAGCAGCAAGGTATACAGGGTTCCCTACAATGAGCAGTTCTTC. Translated, it gives CASSKVYRVPYNEQFF.

The chain recombines TRBV5-6 with TRBJ2-1; 10 nucleotides match TRBD2. The CDR3 totals 16 residues. V trimming: 1 base; J trimming: 8 bases; junction bases outside the gene matches: 9. Per germline, CDR1 SGHDT and CDR2 YYEEEE. The DNA of the CDR3 is TGTGCCAGCAGCTTGACCCTAGCGGGGGCCACCGATGAGCAGTTCTTC. This translates into CASSLTLAGATDEQFF.

The chain couples TRBV30 to TRBJ1-4; D ambiguous. V shed 3 bases and J shed 8 bases, with 13 bases lying between them. The V gene's germline CDR1 is GTSNPN and CDR2 SVGIG (reference sequence). CDR3 length: 13 amino acids. The CDR3 DNA reads as TGTGCCTGGAGGTCTCTGGAGAGCGAAAAACTGTTTTTT. Its translation is CAWRSLESEKLFF.

This CDR3 reads CATRTAPGKLFF. Here the CDR3 DNA reads TGTGCCACTCGGACCGCTCCAGGGAAACTGTTTTTT. The chain uses TRBV28 and TRBJ1-4, with D tentatively TRBD1 (5 bases). The CDR3 sequence is 12 residues long. V lost 10 bases to trimming and J lost 11 bases, with 17 bases between them. Germline V gene lookup returns CDR1 MDHEN and CDR2 SYDVKM.

The genes are TRBV9 and TRBJ2-7; a weak D match, TRBD2 (5 bases). The germline V gene encodes CDR1 SGDLS and CDR2 YYNGEE. V was cut by 3 bases and J by 6 bases, with 13 bases left in between. The CDR3 is made up of 13 amino acids. CDR3 amino acids: CASSAPKGAEQYF. The CDR3 coding sequence is TGTGCCAGCAGCGCTCCAAAGGGAGCCGAGCAGTACTTC.

This clone was detected once. The chain joins TRBV5-8 to TRBJ1-1; D unclear. Trimming removed 4 bases at V and 7 bases at J, with 11 bases between. CDR3 length: 12 residues. Per the germline V gene, CDR1 is SGHTS and CDR2 is YDEGEE. CDR3 loop: CASSGAAVEAFF. The CDR3 bases are TGTGCCAGCAGCGGTGCGGCCGTTGAAGCTTTCTTT. The variable domain in full, with the rest retrieved from reference TRBV5-8 and TRBJ1-1, is EAGVTQSPTHLIKTRGQQATLRCSPISGHTSVYWYQQALGLGLQFLLWYDEGEERNRGNFPPRFSGRQFPNYSSELNVNALELEDSALYLCASSGAAVEAFFGQGTRLTVV.

This chain connects TRBV25-1 to TRBJ1-1; tentatively, D is TRBD1 (5 bases). Deletions cut 2 bases from V and 1 base from J, with 20 bases between. CDR1 is MGHDK, CDR2 SYGVNS, per germline. This CDR3 is 18 amino acids long. CDR3 sequence: CASSELTEIHKPNTEAFF. CDR3 sequence (DNA): TGTGCCAGCAGTGAACTGACAGAAATCCATAAACCGAACACTGAAGCTTTCTTT. Supplemented by reference TRBV25-1 and TRBJ1-1, the full variable domain reads EADIYQTPRYLVIGTGKKITLECSQTMGHDKMYWYQQDPGMELHLIHYSYGVNSTEKGDLSSESTVSRIRTEHFPLTLESARPSHTSQYLCASSELTEIHKPNTEAFFGQGTRLTVV.

The chain couples TRBV24-1 to TRBJ2-1, with 7 bases lining up with TRBD2. This CDR3 has 16 residues. Trimming at V came to 4 bases and at J to 9 bases, leaving 14 bases not matched to a gene. Germline CDR1 and CDR2: KGHDR and SFDVKD. DNA of the CDR3: TGTGCCACCAGTGACCCGAATCACTTGTCGGGGGGTGAGCAGTTCTTC. It encodes CATSDPNHLSGGEQFF.

This clone showed up just once. The chain links TRBV3-1 (or the pseudogene TRBV3-2) to TRBJ2-5; 8 nucleotides line up with TRBD1. Germline CDR1 is LGHDT and CDR2 is YNNKEL (reference sequence). This CDR3 comprises 15 residues. Germline trimming cut 1 base from V and 2 bases from J; bases unmatched to any gene: 3. CDR3 protein: CASSQGQGRQETQYF. CDR3 sequence (DNA): TGTGCCAGCAGCCAAGGACAGGGGAGGCAAGAGACCCAGTACTTC.

The CDR3, as DNA: TGCAGCTCCCCTCCCTGTGACAGCCCGCCTCTCTATGGCTACACCTTC. It yields the protein CSSPPCDSPPLYGYTF. V gene TRBV29-1 combines with J gene TRBJ1-2; maybe TRBD1 (5 bases). Per the germline V gene, CDR1 is SQVTM and CDR2 is ANQGSEA. The CDR3 length is 16 residues. V lost 8 bases and J 4 bases, leaving 26 bases between the germline ends.

This chain joins TRBV7-9 and TRBJ2-3; D gene uncertain. The CDR3 length is 12 residues. The germline V gene has CDR1 SEHNR and CDR2 FQNEAQ (reference sequence). Trimming took off 4 bases at V and 2 bases at J, with 4 bases between the two ends. DNA for the CDR3: TGTGCCAGCAGCTATATCACAGATACGCAGTATTTT. Protein: CASSYITDTQYF.

V and J are TRBV11-2 and TRBJ2-3, with 7 nucleotides matching TRBD1. J was trimmed by 10 bases and V by 1 base; bases with no gene match: 8. Germline V gene lookup returns CDR1 SGHAT and CDR2 FQNNGV. This CDR3 contains 14 residues. CDR3 residues: CASSLVQTGNAQYF. The CDR3 DNA is TGTGCCAGCAGCTTAGTACAGACAGGGAACGCGCAGTATTTT.

The chain carries TRBV11-2 and TRBJ2-2; weak D call: TRBD2 (5 bases). CDR3 size: 14 residues. The germline gives CDR1 SGHAT, CDR2 FQNNGV. V lost 5 bases and J lost 5, with 12 bases in between. CDR3 residues: CASSRSTGTGELFF. CDR3 coding DNA: TGTGCCAGCAGCCGTTCCACGGGAACCGGGGAGCTGTTTTTT.

This chain links TRBV12-3 or TRBV12-4 with TRBJ2-1, with D tentatively TRBD1 (5 bases). This CDR3 comprises 13 residues. Trimming pared 4 bases from V and 5 bases from J, leaving 9 bases between. The CDR3, as DNA: TGTGCCAGCAGTTACGACAGACACAATGAGCAGTTCTTC. This sequence encodes CASSYDRHNEQFF.

The gene calls are TRBV4-2 and TRBJ2-3; 8 positions match TRBD2. CDR1 and CDR2 (germline): LGHNA, YNFKEQ. The trim removed 0 bases at V and 2 bases at J, leaving 4 bases unmatched. This CDR3 is 16 amino acids long. CDR3 loop: CASSQDRGGTTDTQYF. CDR3 in DNA: TGTGCCAGCAGCCAAGACCGCGGGGGGACCACAGATACGCAGTATTTT.

The V call is TRBV19, the J call TRBJ1-2; TRBD1 matches at 8 bases. The CDR3 consists of 12 residues. Per the germline V gene, CDR1 is LNHDA and CDR2 is SQIVND (reference sequence). V dropped 4 bases and J dropped 6; count of bases not matched to a gene: 1. CDR3 residues: CASSRDRHGYTF. Written as DNA, the CDR3 is TGTGCCAGTAGTAGGGACAGGCATGGCTACACCTTC.

This rearrangement joins TRBV6-6 to TRBJ2-4, with 7 positions matching TRBD2. The J segment lost 0 bases and the V segment lost 5 bases, leaving 10 bases of the junction unmatched. Germline CDR1 reads MNHNY; CDR2 reads SVGAGI (reference sequence). This CDR3 has 17 residues. Here the CDR3 DNA reads TGTGCCAGCAGTCCCTCGGCGGGGGATATAGCCAAAAACATTCAGTACTTC. Its protein is CASSPSAGDIAKNIQYF.

The CDR3 spells CASSLPWTASEAFF. In nucleotides, the CDR3 is TGCGCCAGCAGCTTACCCTGGACAGCTTCAGAAGCTTTCTTT. The rearrangement joins TRBV5-1 to TRBJ1-1, with D perhaps TRBD1 (6 bases). Germline V gene data show CDR1 as SGHRS and CDR2 as YFSETQ. The CDR3 sequence is 14 residues long. The V end was cut by 2 bases, the J end by 8 bases, with 16 bases between.

The rearrangement uses TRBV4-2 and TRBJ2-3; 10 nucleotides agree with TRBD2. CDR1 is LGHNA and CDR2 is YNFKEQ in the germline V gene. The CDR3 totals 18 residues. The V segment lost 0 bases and the J segment 4 bases; nucleotides outside the gene matches: 10. The CDR3 region has the DNA TGTGCCAGCAGCCAAGAGGGAGTAGCGGGGGGATCGGCAGATACGCAGTATTTT. It yields the protein CASSQEGVAGGSADTQYF.

The gene calls are TRBV19 and TRBJ1-2, with TRBD1 as a possible D gene (6 bases). Germline lookup yields CDR1 LNHDA and CDR2 SQIVND (reference sequence). CDR3 length: 14 amino acids. Between the trimmed V and J ends, which lost 3 bases and 4 bases, there was a span of 12 bases. The CDR3 DNA is TGTGCCAGTAGTATGGGGGGGCCGGGCTATGGCTACACCTTC. Translation gives CASSMGGPGYGYTF.

The chain uses TRBV27 and TRBJ2-1; 7 positions match TRBD2. CDR3 length equals 13 residues. Germline assignment: CDR1 MNHEY and CDR2 SMNVEV (reference sequence). J was trimmed by 15 bases and V by 6 bases; bases with no gene match: 14. The CDR3 DNA follows: TGTGCCAGCAGGAACCAAAATCTCGGGGGGTGGTTCTTC. Translating gives CASRNQNLGGWFF.

The CDR3 loop reads CASSQDASWQGKNIQYF. The CDR3 DNA follows: TGTGCCAGCAGCCAAGATGCGTCGTGGCAGGGAAAGAACATTCAGTACTTC. This chain uses TRBV3-1 (or the pseudogene TRBV3-2) with TRBJ2-4, with D perhaps matching TRBD1 (5 bases). Trimming took 0 bases from V and 7 from J, leaving 19 bases between them. The CDR3 loop spans 17 amino acids. Germline CDR1 LGHDT, CDR2 YNNKEL (reference sequence).

This clone occurred once. The CDR3 here is CASSQSGTDSGNTIYF. Here the CDR3 DNA reads TGCGCCAGCAGCCAGTCCGGGACAGACTCTGGAAACACCATATATTTT. V is TRBV5-1 and J is TRBJ1-3; 7 nucleotides align to TRBD1. The CDR3 length is 16 residues. Germline V gene data show CDR1 as SGHRS and CDR2 as YFSETQ. Trimming took 4 bases from V and 0 from J; bases not matched to a gene: 7.

The rearrangement uses TRBV9 and TRBJ1-2; unclear D gene. V dropped 5 bases and J dropped 6 bases, with 11 bases sitting between them. The CDR3 is 12 amino acids. The germline gives CDR1 SGDLS, CDR2 YYNGEE. CDR3 coding DNA: TGTGCCAGCAGTGATGACGGAGATGGCTACACCTTC. Protein: CASSDDGDGYTF.

The chain recombines TRBV10-3 with TRBJ1-1, with D tentatively TRBD1 (6 bases). CDR1 ENHRY and CDR2 SYGVKD come from the germline V gene. The CDR3 contains 14 residues. Trimming removed 3 bases from V and 1 base from J, with 9 bases in between. The CDR3 is CAISERDTNTEAFF. The CDR3, as DNA: TGTGCCATCAGTGAACGGGACACGAACACTGAAGCTTTCTTT.

The chain recombines TRBV30 with TRBJ1-5, with D possibly being TRBD1 (6 bases). Germline V gene sequence: CDR1 GTSNPN, CDR2 SVGIG (reference sequence). V lost 3 bases, J lost 9 bases, and 18 bases lay in between. CDR3 length equals 14 residues. CDR3 amino acids: CAWSQGFPGWPQHF. The CDR3 DNA reads as TGTGCCTGGAGCCAGGGGTTCCCGGGGTGGCCCCAGCATTTT.

This chain links TRBV7-9 with TRBJ1-5, with D possibly matching TRBD1 (5 bases). This CDR3 contains 16 residues. Germline CDR1 and CDR2: SEHNR and FQNEAQ (reference sequence). V lost 4 bases, J lost 1 base, and 14 bases lay in between. CDR3 sequence reads: CASSSSQGLSNQPQHF. CDR3 DNA sequence: TGTGCCAGCAGCTCCAGCCAGGGCTTGAGCAATCAGCCCCAGCATTTT.

Of note for this clone: The sample has other DNA sequences that encode this CDR3 too. The genes are TRBV30 and TRBJ1-3; D gene ambiguous. Germline CDR1 reads GTSNPN; CDR2 reads SVGIG (reference sequence). This CDR3 has 14 amino acids. Trimming took 2 bases from V and 1 from J, leaving 9 bases between them. The CDR3 here is CAWSTGGSGNTIYF. CDR3 sequence (DNA): TGTGCCTGGAGTACCGGAGGGTCTGGAAACACCATATATTTT.